Each of the 10 T cell receptor beta chains below was sequenced from the same sample in a study of blood T cell repertoires in COVID-19. The protocol was immunoSEQ multiplex PCR, while the TCRdb copy is restricted to in-frame clones and leaves out a portion. The sample has some 200,000 clones; around 82% are singletons. What was sequenced was PBMCs or T cells enriched from blood (not recorded which). The source is a man aged 35 to 55 who had recovered from COVID-19.

The chain couples TRBV6-2 or TRBV6-3 to TRBJ2-7; a weak D match, TRBD1 (8 bases). Trimming removed 5 bases from V and 1 base from J, with 15 bases in between. Germline V gene lookup returns CDR1 MNHEY and CDR2 SVGEGT. The CDR3 sequence is 15 residues long. CDR3: CASSGGDRSSYEQYF. As DNA, the CDR3 is TGTGCCAGCAGTGGGGGGGACAGGTCGTCCTACGAGCAGTACTTC.

The chain is built from TRBV5-5 and TRBJ1-3; possibly TRBD1 for D (6 bases). The CDR3 has 19 residues. Germline CDR1 reads SGHKS; CDR2 reads YYEKEE (reference sequence). Trimming took 4 bases from V and 0 from J, leaving 23 bases between them. The CDR3 DNA reads TGTGCCAGCAGCAAACGGACAGCCTCCGCTATGAACTCTGGAAACACCATATATTTT. This gives the protein CASSKRTASAMNSGNTIYF.

The chain is built from TRBV18 and TRBJ1-6; D remains unclear. Germline V CDR1 and CDR2: KGHSH, LQKENI. The CDR3 loop spans 17 amino acids. The V end was cut by 2 bases, the J end by 0 bases, with 11 bases between. CDR3 loop: CASSPFESSSYNSPLHF. The CDR3 nucleotides read TGTGCCAGCTCACCATTTGAGTCGAGCTCCTATAATTCACCCCTCCACTTT.

The chain carries TRBV7-2 and TRBJ1-5, with TRBD1 identical over 8 bases. The V segment lost 3 bases and the J segment 7 bases; nucleotides outside the gene matches: 5. Germline V CDR1 and CDR2: SGHTA, FQGNSA. This CDR3 is built from 14 residues. The CDR3 DNA reads TGTGCCAGCAGCTTCTATCACAGGGGGCAGCCCCAGCATTTT. Its protein is CASSFYHRGQPQHF.

V is TRBV7-2 and J is TRBJ2-7; 16 bases are a match to TRBD2. Trimming cost V 4 bases and J 1 base; bases outside gene matches: 4. Germline V lookup: CDR1 SGHTA, CDR2 FQGNSA. The CDR3 has 17 residues. The CDR3 spells CASSSGTSGRVSYEQYV. CDR3 coding DNA: TGTGCCAGCAGCTCCGGGACTAGCGGGAGGGTTTCCTACGAGCAGTACGTC.

There are a few counts of this clone. This chain joins TRBV27 and TRBJ1-1; no firm D call. CDR3 size: 14 residues. Germline CDR1 is MNHEY and CDR2 is SMNVEV (reference sequence). Trimming shortened V by 8 bases and J by 6 bases, and 19 bases separated the two germline ends. The CDR3 DNA sequence: TGTGCCAGCTGGGAGGGAGGAGGAAAGGCTGAAGCTTTCTTT. Translated: CASWEGGGKAEAFF.

J is TRBJ1-3 and V is TRBV19; a weak D match, TRBD1 (5 bases). V shed 8 bases and J shed 2 bases, with 16 bases lying between them. Germline V gives CDR1 LNHDA, CDR2 SQIVND (reference sequence). The CDR3 runs to 15 residues. This chain's CDR3 is CASSRGGSPGNTIYF. The CDR3 DNA is TGTGCCAGTTCCCGGGGGGGTTCCCCTGGAAACACCATATATTTT.

The chain combines TRBV7-3 with TRBJ2-7; 10 bases map to TRBD1. The CDR3 loop spans 13 amino acids. The V segment lost 4 bases and the J segment 5 bases; nucleotides outside the gene matches: 2. Germline loops: CDR1 SGHTA, CDR2 FQGTGA. In nucleotides, the CDR3 is TGTGCCAGCAGCTCCGGGACAGGGGACGAGCAGTACTTC. Translation: CASSSGTGDEQYF.

The chain carries TRBV6-5 and TRBJ1-1; D gene ambiguous. Trimming removed 5 bases at V and 0 bases at J, with 7 bases between. Germline CDR1 is MNHEY and CDR2 is SVGAGI. The CDR3 spans 13 residues. The CDR3 DNA sequence: TGTGCCAGCAGTCGAACAGTGAACACTGAAGCTTTCTTT. It specifies CASSRTVNTEAFF.

J is TRBJ1-2 and V is TRBV19; TRBD1 matches 9 bases. The J segment lost 4 bases and the V segment lost 10 bases, leaving 10 bases of the junction unmatched. There are 14 residues in the CDR3. Germline V gives CDR1 LNHDA, CDR2 SQIVND (reference sequence). The CDR3 coding sequence is TGTGCCACCCTTCGGCCGGGACAGGGCTATGGCTACACCTTC. Its protein is CATLRPGQGYGYTF.